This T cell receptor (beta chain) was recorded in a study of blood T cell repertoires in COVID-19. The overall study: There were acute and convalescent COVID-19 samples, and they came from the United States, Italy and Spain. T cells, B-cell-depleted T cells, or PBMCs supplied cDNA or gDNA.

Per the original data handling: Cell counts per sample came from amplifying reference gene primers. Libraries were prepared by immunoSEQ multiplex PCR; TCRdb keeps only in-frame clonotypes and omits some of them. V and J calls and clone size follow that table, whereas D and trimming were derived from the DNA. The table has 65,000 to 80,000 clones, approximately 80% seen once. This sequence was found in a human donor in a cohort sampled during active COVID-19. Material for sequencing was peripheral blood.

CDR3 bases: TGTGCCAGCAGCCAAGATAATCAGGGTGGCTACACCTTC. This encodes CASSQDNQGGYTF. The chain uses TRBV3-1 (or the pseudogene TRBV3-2) and TRBJ1-2; possible D gene TRBD1, 5 bases. Deletions cut 0 bases from V and 7 bases from J, with 9 bases between. The germline V gene encodes CDR1 LGHDT and CDR2 YNNKEL (reference sequence). The CDR3 length is 13 residues.